Given below is one T cell receptor (beta chain) in context. Its antigen remains unknown. The data stem from a study of identical twins. Study-wide points: Out-of-frame alpha sequences common to twins exhibited a surplus of low generation probability.

MiXCR, run by TCRdb on the 5' RACE reads, gives a single entry per CDR3 protein. The sample yields 450,000 or so distinct CDR3 sequences, 20% to 25% seen once. Germline CDR1 DFQATT, CDR2 SNEGSKA (reference sequence). CDR3 size: 13 residues. The V segment lost 6 bases and the J segment 3 bases; nucleotides outside the gene matches: 2. The same sample was also studied in work on T cells expressing NK-cell markers. From that report: Expanded clones of NKG2C+ T cells had an unclear HCMV specificity.

The sequenced sample consisted of CD4+ T cells sorted from blood. The J gene is TRBJ2-1, the V gene TRBV20-1; 10 bases agree with TRBD2. The receptor comes from a young woman in good health. The CDR3 nucleotides are TGCAGTGCCCAGCGGGGGGGCTACAATGAGCAGTTCTTC. This codes for CSAQRGGYNEQFF.